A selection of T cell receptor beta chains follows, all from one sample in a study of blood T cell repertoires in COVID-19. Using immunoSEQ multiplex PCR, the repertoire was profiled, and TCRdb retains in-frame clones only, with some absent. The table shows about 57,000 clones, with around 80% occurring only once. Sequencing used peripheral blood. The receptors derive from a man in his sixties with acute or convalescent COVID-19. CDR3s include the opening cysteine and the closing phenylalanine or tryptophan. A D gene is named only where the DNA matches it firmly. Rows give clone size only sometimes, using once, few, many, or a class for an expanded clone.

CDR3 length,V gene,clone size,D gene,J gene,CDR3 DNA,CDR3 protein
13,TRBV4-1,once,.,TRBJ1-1,TGCGCCAGCAGCCAACGGTTGAACACTGAAGCTTTCTTT,CASSQRLNTEAFF
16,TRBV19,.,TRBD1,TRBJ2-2,TGTGCCAGTAGAGACGTTGGGACAGGGTGGACCGGGGAGCTGTTTTTT,CASRDVGTGWTGELFF
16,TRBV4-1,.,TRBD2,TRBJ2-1,TGCGCCAGCAGCCAAGCGACTAGCGGGAGGGGGAATGAGCAGTTCTTC,CASSQATSGRGNEQFF
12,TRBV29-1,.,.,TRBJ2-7,TGCAGCGCCCGGGTCCAACGGTACGAGCAGTACTTC,CSARVQRYEQYF
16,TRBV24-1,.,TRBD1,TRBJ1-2,TGTGCCACCAGTAAGGGACCGGGACAGGAAAGCTATGGCTACACCTTC,CATSKGPGQESYGYTF
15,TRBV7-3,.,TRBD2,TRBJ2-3,TGTGCCAGCAGCCGGACTAGCTGGGCCCCAGATACGCAGTATTTT,CASSRTSWAPDTQYF
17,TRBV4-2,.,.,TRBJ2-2,TGTGCCAGCAGCCAAGATGCGGACTCGCTAGGGACCGGGGAGCTGTTTTTT,CASSQDADSLGTGELFF
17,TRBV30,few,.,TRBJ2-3,TGTGCCTGGAGCGGAGGGTTGGGGAGAATCTCCACAGATACGCAGTATTTT,CAWSGGLGRISTDTQYF
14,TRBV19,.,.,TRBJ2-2,TGTGCCAGTAGTACCTCAGGGGGGACCGGGGAGCTGTTTTTT,CASSTSGGTGELFF
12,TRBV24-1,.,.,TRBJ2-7,TGTGCCACCAGTCGGACTAATTCCGAGCAGTACTTC,CATSRTNSEQYF
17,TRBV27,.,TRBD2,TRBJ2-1,TGTGCCAGCCTTAACTCCGTAACTAGCGGGAGGGGTAATGAGCAGTTCTTC,CASLNSVTSGRGNEQFF
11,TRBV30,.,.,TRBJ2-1,TGTGCCTGGTCCTTCGCGAATGAGCAGTTCTTC,CAWSFANEQFF
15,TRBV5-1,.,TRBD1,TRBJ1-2,TGCGCCAGCAGCGTCCGACAGGGCGCTAACTATGGCTACACCTTC,CASSVRQGANYGYTF
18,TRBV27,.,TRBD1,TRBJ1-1,TGTGCCAGCAGTTTAAAATTAAGACAGGGGGGGTTGAACACTGAAGCTTTCTTT,CASSLKLRQGGLNTEAFF
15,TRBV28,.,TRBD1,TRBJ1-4,TGTGCCAGCAGTTTGGGAGGACAGGGGTGGGAAAAACTGTTTTTT,CASSLGGQGWEKLFF
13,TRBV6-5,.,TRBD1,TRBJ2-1,TGTGCCAGCAGTCGGGACAGGTACAATGAGCAGTTCTTC,CASSRDRYNEQFF
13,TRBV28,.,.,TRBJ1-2,TGTGCCAGCAGTTCCCCGGGGAACTATGGCTACACCTTC,CASSSPGNYGYTF
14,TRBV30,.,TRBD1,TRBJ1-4,TGTGCCTGCCGGGACAGGGAAACTAATGAAAAACTGTTTTTT,CACRDRETNEKLFF
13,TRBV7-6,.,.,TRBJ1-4,TGTGCCAGCAGCCTAGACATCCATGAAAAACTGTTTTTT,CASSLDIHEKLFF
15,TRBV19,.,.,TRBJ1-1,TGTGCCAGTAGTATCGAGGCACGCTTGAACACTGAAGCTTTCTTT,CASSIEARLNTEAFF
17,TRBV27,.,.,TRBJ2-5,TGTGCCAGCAGCCGTCAGGGTAGCGGCCGACCCCAAGAGACCCAGTACTTC,CASSRQGSGRPQETQYF
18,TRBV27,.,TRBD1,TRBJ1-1,TGTGCCAGCAGTTTACGGGGACAGGGGGCGTTTGGGGACACTGAAGCTTTCTTT,CASSLRGQGAFGDTEAFF
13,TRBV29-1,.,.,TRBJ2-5,TGCAGCGTGGCCGGGACATTTGGGGAGACCCAGTACTTC,CSVAGTFGETQYF
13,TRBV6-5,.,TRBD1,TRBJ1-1,TGTGCCAGTAACAGGGGGCTGGGCACTGAAGCTTTCTTT,CASNRGLGTEAFF
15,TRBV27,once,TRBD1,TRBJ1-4,TGTGCCAGCAGTTGGATCGCAGGGGGCGAAGGTGAACTGTTTTTT,CASSWIAGGEGELFF
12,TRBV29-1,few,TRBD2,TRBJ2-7,TGCAGCGCTTGGACTAGCGGGGACGAGCAGTACTTC,CSAWTSGDEQYF
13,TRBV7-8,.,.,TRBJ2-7,TGTGCCAGCAGCTTTGGGACTTACTACGAGCAGTACTTC,CASSFGTYYEQYF
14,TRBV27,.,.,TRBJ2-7,TGTGCCAGCAGTTTATCGTGGAGCTCCTACGAGCAGTACTTC,CASSLSWSSYEQYF
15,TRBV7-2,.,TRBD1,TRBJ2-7,TGTGCCAGCAGCTTAGGTGTGGGACAGACCTACGAGCAGTACTTC,CASSLGVGQTYEQYF
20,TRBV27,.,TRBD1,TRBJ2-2,TGTGCCAGCAGATCGCGTGGGACAGGGGTAGAAAGGGTAGGCACCGGGGAGCTGTTTTTT,CASRSRGTGVERVGTGELFF
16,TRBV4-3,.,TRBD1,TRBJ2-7,TGCGCCAGCAGCCAGAGAGTCCCCGGGACAGGCTACGAGCAGTACTTC,CASSQRVPGTGYEQYF
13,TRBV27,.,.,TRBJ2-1,TGTGCCAGCAGTTTTACGGTAGACAATGAGCAGTTCTTC,CASSFTVDNEQFF
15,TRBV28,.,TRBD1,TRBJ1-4,TGTGCCAGCAGTTTATCGGGAGGGGGCCGGGAAAAACTGTTTTTT,CASSLSGGGREKLFF
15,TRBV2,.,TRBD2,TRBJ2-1,TGTGCCAGCAGTAATCTAGCGGGGGAATACAATGAGCAGTTCTTC,CASSNLAGEYNEQFF
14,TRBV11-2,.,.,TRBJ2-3,TGTGCCAGCAGCTTAGATCCGGGGACAGATACGCAGTATTTT,CASSLDPGTDTQYF
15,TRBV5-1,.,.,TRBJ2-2,TGCGCCAGCACTCGGACAGCGTTGAACACCGGGGAGCTGTTTTTT,CASTRTALNTGELFF
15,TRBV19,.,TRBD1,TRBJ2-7,TGTGCCAGTAGTCTCCTGGGACAGGGGGGCTACGAGCAGTACTTC,CASSLLGQGGYEQYF
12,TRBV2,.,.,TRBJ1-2,TGTGCCAGCAGTGGGGAGGACGGACTAGGAACCTTC,CASSGEDGLGTF
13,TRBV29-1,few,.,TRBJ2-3,TGCAGCGCCGACGAGGGAGGCACAGATACGCAGTATTTT,CSADEGGTDTQYF
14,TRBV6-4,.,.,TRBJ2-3,TGTGCCAGCAGTGATGGCCTCCGCACAGATACGCAGTATTTT,CASSDGLRTDTQYF
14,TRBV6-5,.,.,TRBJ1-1,TGTGCCAGCAGTTATGGGCGGGGGGACACTGAAGCTTTCTTT,CASSYGRGDTEAFF
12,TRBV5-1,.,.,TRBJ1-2,TGCGCCAGCAGCTCTCAGAGGGTCGGCTACACCTTC,CASSSQRVGYTF
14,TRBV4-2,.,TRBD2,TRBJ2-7,TGTGCCAGCAGCCAAGGGCCGGGAGGCTGGGAGCAGTACTTC,CASSQGPGGWEQYF
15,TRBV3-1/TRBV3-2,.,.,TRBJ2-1,TGTGCCAGCAGCCAAGGGACAGTATCCTACAATGAGCAGTTCTTC,CASSQGTVSYNEQFF
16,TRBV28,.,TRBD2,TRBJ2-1,TGTGCCAGCAGTTTAGCGGGGACTAGCGGGATAAATGAGCAGTTCTTC,CASSLAGTSGINEQFF
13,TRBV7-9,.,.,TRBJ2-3,TGTGCCAGCAGCTTAGGGGCGTCGGATACGCAGTATTTT,CASSLGASDTQYF